A selection of T cell receptor beta chains follows, all from one sample in a study of a mutant IDH1 vaccine in newly diagnosed glioma. Assay used: immunoSEQ multiplex PCR; TCRdb lists only in-frame clones, some missing. Among about 54,000 clones listed, around 84% were seen once. Their cognate antigens are unknown. The sample in question was PBMCs, obtained from a glioma patient whose treatment included an IDH1 peptide vaccine. The origin of the receptors is a woman aged 18-29 years with glioma. Both conserved end residues are part of each CDR3. The D gene is left open where the match is weak. The listing skips clone size in some rows; elsewhere it reads once, few, many or a size class.

clone size | D gene | J gene | V gene | CDR3 DNA | CDR3 protein
. | . | TRBJ1-2 | TRBV6-5 | TGTGCCAGCAGTTCGGTACGACTTAACTATGGCTACACCTTC | CASSSVRLNYGYTF
. | . | TRBJ1-1 | TRBV9 | TGTGCCAGCAGCCTTCCGCTAACAGGACCCTCTGAAGCTTTCTTT | CASSLPLTGPSEAFF
. | . | TRBJ1-2 | TRBV19 | TGTGCCAGTAGTATAGGCCCCCGAGTCAGTCGCTACACCTTC | CASSIGPRVSRYTF
few | . | TRBJ2-3 | TRBV9 | TGTGCCAGCAGCGTATCAGGGGGGGCCGTTTCTACAGATACGCAGTATTTT | CASSVSGGAVSTDTQYF
few | . | TRBJ1-1 | TRBV10-1 | TGCGCCAGCAGTGAGTCCAGGACGGCTGAAGCTTTCTTT | CASSESRTAEAFF
. | . | TRBJ1-2 | TRBV30 | TGTGCCTGGAGCCCCGAGCCGGTAGGCTACACCTTC | CAWSPEPVGYTF
. | . | TRBJ1-1 | TRBV14 | TGTGCCAGCAGCACACTTGGGGGGAGGACTGAAGCTTTCTTT | CASSTLGGRTEAFF
. | . | TRBJ1-3 | TRBV9 | TGTGCCAGCAGCGTAGCAGGGATTGGAAACACCATATATTTT | CASSVAGIGNTIYF
. | TRBD1 | TRBJ1-1 | TRBV6-5 | TGTGCCAGCAGTCCCCCGGGACAGGGGGCAACTGAAGCTTTCTTT | CASSPPGQGATEAFF
. | . | TRBJ1-1 | TRBV6-5 | TGTGCCAGCAGTTCAGGGAACGGGAACACTGAAGCTTTCTTT | CASSSGNGNTEAFF
. | TRBD1 | TRBJ2-7 | TRBV6-5 | TGTGCCAGCAGTGCACAGGGGGGCGAGCAGTACTTC | CASSAQGGEQYF
once | . | TRBJ2-1 | TRBV9 | TGTGCCAGCAGCGTAGTTAGCGTCGGTGAGCAGTTCTTC | CASSVVSVGEQFF
. | TRBD2 | TRBJ2-3 | TRBV11-3 | TGTGCCAGCAGCTTTCGGACTAGCGGGAGGGGGTCAGATACGCAGTATTTT | CASSFRTSGRGSDTQYF
few | . | TRBJ1-2 | TRBV7-8 | TGTGCCAGCAGCTTTCAGGGAACAGGTTTTTATGGCTACACCTTC | CASSFQGTGFYGYTF
. | . | TRBJ1-2 | TRBV7-2 | TGTGCCAGCAGCTTCGGCCAGGGAATGTATGGCTACACCTTC | CASSFGQGMYGYTF
. | . | TRBJ1-1 | TRBV11-3 | TGTGCCAGCAGCCTTAAGAACACTGAAGCTTTCTTT | CASSLKNTEAFF
. | . | TRBJ2-1 | TRBV4-2 | TGTGCCAGCAGCTCCCGACTCCGCCTATGGAATGAGCAGTTCTTC | CASSSRLRLWNEQFF
. | TRBD1 | TRBJ1-4 | TRBV5-6 | TGTGCCAGCAGCTTGGGGACAGGCCCTGAAAAACTGTTTTTT | CASSLGTGPEKLFF
. | . | TRBJ2-7 | TRBV4-3 | TGCGCCAGCAGCCAACAGGGTGACTCCTACGAGCAGTACTTC | CASSQQGDSYEQYF
. | TRBD2 | TRBJ2-3 | TRBV4-3 | TGCGCCAGCAGCCTGACTAGCGGGGGACAAACAGATACGCAGTATTTT | CASSLTSGGQTDTQYF
. | . | TRBJ2-2 | TRBV19 | TGTGCCAGTAGTGAGGGAGTACTGAACACCGGGGAGCTGTTTTTT | CASSEGVLNTGELFF
. | TRBD1 | TRBJ1-5 | TRBV5-4 | TGTGCCAGCAGCTTGGGGGGACAGGGAGGTCAGCCCCAGCATTTT | CASSLGGQGGQPQHF
. | TRBD1 | TRBJ1-1 | TRBV25-1 | TGTGCCAGCAGTGAACGGCCGGGACAGGCTGAAGCTTTCTTT | CASSERPGQAEAFF
. | . | TRBJ2-2 | TRBV7-8 | TGTGCCAGCAGCTTTGTTCCGGCCGGGGAGCTGTTTTTT | CASSFVPAGELFF
once | . | TRBJ2-5 | TRBV30 | TGTGCCTGGAGACAAATTGAAGGCCGAGGCGGAACCCAGTACTTC | CAWRQIEGRGGTQYF
. | . | TRBJ2-3 | TRBV7-8 | TGTGCCAGCAGCCCGAGACGGCAGGGGAGCGCAGATACGCAGTATTTT | CASSPRRQGSADTQYF
. | . | TRBJ2-2 | TRBV5-4 | TGTGCCAGCAGCTTGGAGCCGGGGCAGAACACCGGGGAGCTGTTTTTT | CASSLEPGQNTGELFF
. | . | TRBJ1-5 | TRBV6-6 | TGTGCCAGCAGAGCGCAGGGTAGCAATCAGCCCCAGCATTTT | CASRAQGSNQPQHF
. | . | TRBJ1-6 | TRBV14 | TGTGCCAGCAGGTCGGACCTAGCAGGATCACCCCTCCACTTT | CASRSDLAGSPLHF
. | TRBD1 | TRBJ2-7 | TRBV27 | TGTGCCAGCAGTTTAGAGGGGACAGGAACCTACGAGCAGTACTTC | CASSLEGTGTYEQYF
. | . | TRBJ1-3 | TRBV12-1 | TGTGCCAGCAGATGCCGGACGGGCTCTGGAAACACCATATATTTT | CASRCRTGSGNTIYF
. | . | TRBJ1-5 | TRBV6-4 | TGTGCCAGCAGTGACGGCGGAGGGAATCAGCCCCAGCATTTT | CASSDGGGNQPQHF
. | . | TRBJ2-6 | TRBV9 | TGTGCCAGCAGCGGGACCTCTGGGGCCAACGTCCTGACTTTC | CASSGTSGANVLTF
. | TRBD1 | TRBJ1-1 | TRBV6-7 | TGTGCCAGCAGTTACTCGAACAGGGGTAACACTGAAGCTTTCTTT | CASSYSNRGNTEAFF
few | . | TRBJ1-5 | TRBV6-5 | TGTGCCAGCAGTTACAGGGGAATGGGCAATCAGCCCCAGCATTTT | CASSYRGMGNQPQHF
. | . | TRBJ1-2 | TRBV5-8 | TGTGCCAGCAGCTTTAGGGGAAACTATGGCTACACCTTC | CASSFRGNYGYTF